A selection of T cell receptor beta chains follows, all from one sample in a study of regulatory T cells in long-lasting Graves disease. One entry per CDR3 protein results from TCRdb running MiXCR on the multiplex PCR reads. This sample yields under 350,000 distinct CDR3 sequences, of which more than 20% are seen a single time; 56% belongs to the top ten. The input for sequencing was peripheral blood mononuclear cells (PBMCs), taken when the disease was refractory, from a patient treated with antithyroid drugs. These receptor sequences come from a female donor with Graves disease. Both conserved end residues are part of each CDR3. D genes are given only for firm matches. Clone sizes are given selectively: once, few, many, or a class where the clone is expanded.

V	J	D	size	DNA	CDR3
TRBV27	TRBJ2-3	.	many	TGTGCCAGCAGCCCAGGGACTTACCGCACAGATACGCAGTATTTT	CASSPGTYRTDTQYF
TRBV19	TRBJ2-2	TRBD1	many	TGTGCCAGTAGTATAGACGGACAGGGGACGCACCACCGGGAGCTGTTTTTT	CASSIDGQGTHHRELFF
TRBV28	TRBJ1-4	.	many	TGTGCCAGCAGTCTAACTTTGGGAGGAGCGGATGAAAAACTGTTTTTT	CASSLTLGGADEKLFF
TRBV20-1	TRBJ1-3	.	few	TGCAGTGCACCGATAGGATCGGATGGAAACACCATATATTTT	CSAPIGSDGNTIYF
TRBV7-2	TRBJ2-2	TRBD1	few	TGTGCCAGCAGCCACTTCCCTGACAGGGCGAACACCGGGGAGCTGTTTTTT	CASSHFPDRANTGELFF
TRBV7-9	TRBJ2-7	.	.	TGTGCCAGCAGCCGGACAGTGAGCACCTACGAGCAGTACTTC	CASSRTVSTYEQYF
TRBV7-2	TRBJ1-4	TRBD1	many	TGTGCCAGCAGTACGAGACAGGGGGCTCGTGAAAAACTGTTTTTT	CASSTRQGAREKLFF
TRBV29-1	TRBJ2-5	TRBD2	many	TGCAGCGCCACGGCCGGGACTAGCGAGCAAGAGACCCAGTACTTC	CSATAGTSEQETQYF
TRBV28	TRBJ1-5	.	many	TGTGCCAGCAGTTTCTCGGGACACCAGCATTTT	CASSFSGHQHF
TRBV2	TRBJ2-7	.	many	TGTGCCAGTCAGTCCTCCTACGAGCAGTACTTC	CASQSSYEQYF
TRBV29-1	TRBJ1-1	.	few	TGCAGCGTTGAAGTCTCGGACAGCTTAAACACTGAAGCTTTCTTT	CSVEVSDSLNTEAFF